Presented here are 26 T cell receptor beta chains from one specimen sequenced in a study of PD-L1 blockade in urothelial cancer (dated by TCRdb to 2017 to 2019). Sample time point, as interpreted from the label and publication: peripheral blood 6 weeks after treatment start. The library relied on the immunoSEQ multiplex PCR assay. Here the immuneACCESS table is served through TCRdb, limited to in-frame sequences with V and J called. Missing clones are a known gap in these copies; in checked studies unresolved V genes cover under half, and the rest lacks a known reason. Recorded for this sample are 75,000 to 100,000 clones; 83% of them occurred a single time. Over 7.5% of the sample is in the top ten clones. Sample: PBMCs, taken around atezolizumab (anti-PD-L1) treatment. The receptors shown here come from a man in his 70s with urothelial cancer.

The chain has TRBV29-1 and TRBJ2-7; 8 nucleotides match TRBD1. Germline V gene lookup returns CDR1 SQVTM and CDR2 ANQGSEA. V shed 3 bases and J 4 bases; nucleotides not matched to a gene: 14. This CDR3 contains 16 residues. CDR3 DNA sequence: TGCAGCGTTGATAGTCGGACAGTACGACAGGGGTACGAGCAGTACTTC. Its protein is CSVDSRTVRQGYEQYF.

The rearrangement joins TRBV5-1 to TRBJ1-4; 7 positions match TRBD1. V shed 4 bases, J shed 0 bases, and the junction held 6 bases outside the gene matches. The CDR3 covers 16 residues. Germline V CDR1 and CDR2: SGHRS, YFSETQ. The CDR3 DNA is TGCGCCAGCAGCCGGGACAGCCCCGCAACTAATGAAAAACTGTTTTTT. Its translation: CASSRDSPATNEKLFF.

The V and J genes are TRBV7-3 and TRBJ1-1; tentative D call: TRBD1 (5 bases). Germline CDR1 is SGHTA and CDR2 is FQGTGA. V gave up 2 bases and J gave up 3 bases, with 10 bases separating them. The CDR3 is 14 amino acids. The DNA of the CDR3 is TGTGCCAGCAGCTTAGGGGGGGAGGACACTGAAGCTTTCTTT. Residues: CASSLGGEDTEAFF.

The J gene is TRBJ2-7, the V gene TRBV30; D call uncertain. Germline-derived CDR1 and CDR2 are GTSNPN and SVGIG (reference sequence). V lost 2 bases and J 0 bases, leaving 5 bases between the germline ends. The CDR3 sequence is 12 residues long. The CDR3 coding sequence is TGTGCCTGGAGTCCCCGCTCCTACGAGCAGTACTTC. Residues: CAWSPRSYEQYF.

The chain recombines TRBV5-1 with TRBJ1-2; 9 bases are a match to TRBD1. Looked up from germline, CDR1 is SGHRS and CDR2 is YFSETQ. With V trimmed by 0 bases and J by 2 bases, 2 bases remained unmatched. CDR3 length: 15 residues. CDR3 nucleotide sequence: TGCGCCAGCAGCTTGGCTGGGACAGGGAACTATGGCTACACCTTC. Translated, it gives CASSLAGTGNYGYTF.

The genes are TRBV6-1 and TRBJ2-1; D is uncertain. This CDR3 contains 15 residues. Trimming left V 4 bases short and J 6 bases short, with 16 bases between. Germline V gene sequence: CDR1 MNHNS, CDR2 SASEGT. CDR3 DNA sequence: TGTGCCAGCAGTGGCGCGGTCCTCTCTGCCAATGAGCAGTTCTTC. Translating it yields CASSGAVLSANEQFF.

V is TRBV19 and J is TRBJ1-2; 9 bases map to TRBD1. The CDR3 has 16 residues. Trimming at V came to 7 bases and at J to 4 bases, leaving 13 bases not matched to a gene. CDR1 is LNHDA and CDR2 is SQIVND in the germline V gene (reference sequence). DNA for the CDR3: TGTGCCAGTACTCTAAATCCGGGACAGGGATTCTATGGCTACACCTTC. Translating gives CASTLNPGQGFYGYTF.

The V gene is TRBV11-2, the J gene TRBJ2-1; maybe TRBD1 (7 bases). Germline V gene data show CDR1 as SGHAT and CDR2 as FQNNGV. The length of the CDR3 is 16 residues. Trimming cost V 0 bases and J 5 bases, with 14 bases left between them. The CDR3 loop is CASSLDWRGHNNEQFF. CDR3 nucleotide sequence: TGTGCCAGCAGCTTAGACTGGAGGGGGCACAACAATGAGCAGTTCTTC.

The sample holds a few counts of this clone. This sequence joins TRBV5-1 and TRBJ2-7, with D possibly being TRBD1 (6 bases). The CDR3 is made up of 14 amino acids. V shed 0 bases and J shed 3 bases, with 10 bases lying between them. Per germline, CDR1 SGHRS and CDR2 YFSETQ. The CDR3 coding sequence is TGCGCCAGCAGCTTGGACAGGGACCTCTACGAGCAGTACTTC. Residues: CASSLDRDLYEQYF.

This chain uses TRBV11-3 with TRBJ1-4; 10 bases match TRBD1. The CDR3 is made up of 15 amino acids. With 5 bases clipped from V and 7 bases from J, the junction kept 7 bases outside the gene matches. Germline V lookup: CDR1 SGHNT, CDR2 YENEEA. CDR3 bases: TGTGCCAGCAGCGCACGACAGGGGGCGATTGAAAAACTGTTTTTT. It is translated as CASSARQGAIEKLFF.

The genes are TRBV9 and TRBJ2-1, with 9 bases matching TRBD1. Germline V gene lookup returns CDR1 SGDLS and CDR2 YYNGEE. With 4 bases clipped from V and 4 bases from J, the junction kept 9 bases outside the gene matches. The CDR3 consists of 16 residues. The CDR3 bases are TGTGCCAGCAGCTTCACCGGGACAGGGAATTACAATGAGCAGTTCTTC. Its translation is CASSFTGTGNYNEQFF.

A remark on this clone: An end of the junction differs from the germline gene, which may be a read error. V gene TRBV7-7 combines with J gene TRBJ2-1; 9 bases map to TRBD2. The CDR3 sequence is 16 residues long. Germline V gene lookup returns CDR1 SSHAT and CDR2 FNYEAQ (reference sequence). The CDR3 DNA is TGTGCTAGCAGCTTGGGACTAGCTCATCTTGGCAATGAGCAGTTCTTC. As protein: CASSLGLAHLGNEQFF.

This clone was seen more than once but under ten times. This chain uses TRBV7-9 with TRBJ1-1; 8 positions match TRBD1. Germline V lookup: CDR1 SEHNR, CDR2 FQNEAQ (reference sequence). This CDR3 is 13 amino acids long. The V gene end was trimmed by 3 bases and the J gene end by 4 bases; junction bases not matched to a gene: 1. Written as DNA, the CDR3 is TGTGCCAGCAGCTTCACAGGGGGCACTGAAGCTTTCTTT. It specifies CASSFTGGTEAFF.

This clone has just a few counts. The rearrangement uses TRBV11-2 and TRBJ2-5; 11 nucleotides agree with TRBD1. This CDR3 has 15 amino acids. Germline loops: CDR1 SGHAT, CDR2 FQNNGV. Trimming at V came to 5 bases and at J to 2 bases, leaving 4 bases not matched to a gene. The CDR3: CASSHGTGGQETQYF. CDR3 nucleotides: TGTGCCAGCAGCCACGGGACAGGGGGTCAAGAGACCCAGTACTTC. The full variable domain, rest sourced from reference TRBV11-2 and TRBJ2-5, is EAGVAQSPRYKIIEKRQSVAFWCNPISGHATLYWYQQILGQGPKLLIQFQNNGVVDDSQLPKDRFSAERLKGVDSTLKIQPAKLEDSAVYLCASSHGTGGQETQYFGPGTRLLVL.

The chain links TRBV11-2 to TRBJ1-6; D call uncertain. V was clipped by 5 bases and J by 7 bases, with 15 bases between them. CDR1 and CDR2 from the germline V gene are SGHAT and FQNNGV. The CDR3 extends over 15 amino acids. The DNA for the CDR3 is TGTGCCAGCAGCCCTCAGCGGGTTGGAAATTCACCCCTCCACTTT. Its protein is CASSPQRVGNSPLHF.

V is TRBV19 and J is TRBJ1-6, with a possible D match to TRBD1 (6 bases). CDR1 and CDR2 (germline): LNHDA, SQIVND (reference sequence). Trimming removed 3 bases at V and 7 bases at J, with 7 bases between. The CDR3 covers 13 residues. Here the CDR3 reads CASSMGANSPLHF. The CDR3 DNA sequence: TGTGCCAGTAGTATGGGGGCAAATTCACCCCTCCACTTT.

The rearrangement uses TRBV7-9 and TRBJ2-1; tentatively, D is TRBD2 (5 bases). CDR3 length equals 15 residues. Germline V gene data show CDR1 as SEHNR and CDR2 as FQNEAQ (reference sequence). Trimming cost V 10 bases and J 0 bases, with 16 bases left between them. The CDR3 DNA follows: TGTGCCATCGATAGCGAGAGGAGCTCCTACAATGAGCAGTTCTTC. This sequence encodes CAIDSERSSYNEQFF.

The chain employs TRBV10-3 and TRBJ1-5; D may be TRBD1 (5 bases). The CDR3 has 16 residues. The V and J ends lost 6 bases and 2 bases respectively, with 17 bases between them. The germline CDR1 and CDR2 sequences are ENHRY and SYGVKD. The chain's CDR3 is CAISNPRAGGNQPQHF. The CDR3 nucleotides read TGTGCCATCAGCAACCCCAGGGCCGGCGGCAATCAGCCCCAGCATTTT.

This sequence joins TRBV7-6 and TRBJ2-7; TRBD2 agrees at 8 bases. The end of the DNA fits TRBJ2-1 better, so the J call may be wrong. The CDR3 is 17 residues long. Per germline, CDR1 SGHVS and CDR2 FNYEAQ. CDR3 sequence (DNA): TGTGCCAGCAGCCCGTGGAGGGGAGCGGGAGTGGGCGATGAGCAGTTCTTC. Residues: CASSPWRGAGVGDEQFF.

This clone was found a few times. V gene TRBV6-6 combines with J gene TRBJ1-6, with TRBD1 identical over 7 bases. Germline lookup yields CDR1 MNHNY and CDR2 SVGAGI (reference sequence). This CDR3 region has 15 residues. Trimming removed 7 bases from V and 2 bases from J; junction bases left unmatched: 5. CDR3 in amino acids: CASTRTGPYNSPLHF. For the CDR3, the DNA is TGTGCCAGCACCAGGACAGGCCCCTATAATTCACCCCTCCACTTT.

The genes are TRBV18 and TRBJ2-5, with 9 bases fitting TRBD1. With 3 bases clipped from V and 2 bases from J, the junction kept 4 bases outside the gene matches. Germline-derived CDR1 and CDR2 are KGHSH and LQKENI. This CDR3 has 15 amino acids. CDR3 amino acids: CASSPGQGSQETQYF. CDR3 DNA: TGTGCCAGCTCACCGGGACAGGGTTCGCAAGAGACCCAGTACTTC.

In this sample, this clone turned up a few times. A read error may account for a junction end that differs from germline. CDR3 coding DNA: TGTGCCAGCAGCCTAGCGGGAGTCGTAGCAAATGAGCAGTTCTTC. Translated, it gives CASSLAGVVANEQFF. The genes are TRBV7-2 and TRBJ2-1; 10 bases are a match to TRBD2. This CDR3 has 15 amino acids. CDR1 is SGHTA and CDR2 is FQGNSA in the germline V gene.

This rearrangement joins TRBV19 to TRBJ2-1, with 11 nucleotides matching TRBD2. The CDR3 has 19 amino acids. The germline CDR1 and CDR2 sequences are LNHDA and SQIVND (reference sequence). V lost 4 bases and J lost 1; bases outside the gene matches: 12. CDR3 sequence (DNA): TGTGCCAGTAGTAAAGGGACTAGCGGAGACTCCGCTTCCTACAATGAGCAGTTCTTC. Amino acid sequence: CASSKGTSGDSASYNEQFF.

The chain recombines TRBV19 with TRBJ1-4, with TRBD1 identical over 8 bases. The germline CDR1 and CDR2 sequences are LNHDA and SQIVND (reference sequence). CDR3 length: 13 amino acids. V lost 8 bases to trimming and J lost 7 bases; unmatched junction nucleotides: 6. CDR3 loop: CASADRDGEKLFF. The CDR3 region has the DNA TGTGCCAGTGCGGACAGGGACGGTGAAAAACTGTTTTTT.

V is TRBV6-5 and J is TRBJ1-2, with 12 bases fitting TRBD1. The junction had 8 bases not matched to a gene; V was cut back by 7 bases and J by 5 bases. CDR3 size: 15 residues. Germline V gene data show CDR1 as MNHEY and CDR2 as SVGAGI. The CDR3 loop is CASTNRGQGAYGYTF. DNA of the CDR3: TGTGCCAGCACCAATCGGGGACAGGGGGCGTATGGCTACACCTTC.

The chain links TRBV7-2 to TRBJ2-1, with a weak D call TRBD2 (5 bases). The CDR3 consists of 15 residues. Germline V CDR1 and CDR2: SGHTA, FQGNSA. Between the trimmed V and J ends, which lost 2 bases and 0 bases, there was a span of 8 bases. This CDR3 is CASSLRESSYNEQFF. Written as DNA, the CDR3 is TGTGCCAGCAGCTTAAGGGAGAGCTCCTACAATGAGCAGTTCTTC.